This TCR beta chain is from a study of T cell responses to AZD1222 COVID-19 vaccine. Using immunoSEQ multiplex PCR, the repertoire was profiled, and TCRdb retains in-frame clones only, with some absent. The table shows 150,000 to 200,000 clones, with 94% occurring only once. As to this clone: Its antigen is not known.

The trim removed 4 bases at V and 3 bases at J, leaving 7 bases unmatched. CDR1 is SGHKS, CDR2 YYEKEE, per germline (reference sequence). The length of the CDR3 is 15 residues. Study conclusions and caveats: In the spike-specific TCR repertoire, nearly half reportedly target unmutated variant regions.

The TCR sequence derives from an adult in good health. This sample comprised peripheral blood, obtained on day 0 of AZD1222 vaccination. The chain combines TRBV5-5 with TRBJ2-7; 10 nucleotides align to TRBD1. CDR3 sequence reads: CASSPRTGGYYEQYF. The CDR3 DNA reads as TGTGCCAGCAGCCCTCGGACAGGGGGATACTACGAGCAGTACTTC.